The 9 T cell receptor beta chains listed next were all sequenced from one sample in a study of OX40 agonist ivuxolimab in advanced cancers. Generated by immunoSEQ multiplex PCR, the TCRdb table keeps only in-frame clones and is missing some. The repertoire consists of tens of thousands of clones, with around 83% occurring once and the leading ten covering about 8.8%. The material sequenced was CD4+ or CD8+ T cells sorted from blood, taken in a trial of the OX40 agonist ivuxolimab. The receptors derive from an adult with an advanced solid tumor such as melanoma, head and neck, liver or kidney cancer.

This chain connects TRBV7-3 to TRBJ2-3; no clear D. This CDR3 is 14 amino acids long. Germline-derived CDR1 and CDR2 are SGHTA and FQGTGA. The V end was cut by 5 bases, the J end by 4 bases, with 13 bases between. CDR3: CASSDRGAADTQYF. The CDR3, as DNA: TGTGCCAGCAGCGACCGTGGCGCGGCAGATACGCAGTATTTT.

The chain recombines TRBV2 with TRBJ1-6; no definite D call. The V gene lost 7 bases and the J gene lost 9 bases, with 22 bases spanning the gap. CDR1 and CDR2 (germline): SNHLY, FYNNEI. CDR3 size: 16 residues. In DNA, the CDR3 is TGTGCCAGCACCGTGGAGGGCCTTTCCCCGGTTTCACCCCTCCACTTT. Protein: CASTVEGLSPVSPLHF.

The chain couples TRBV12-5 to TRBJ2-7, with 14 bases aligning to TRBD2. The V gene end was trimmed by 0 bases and the J gene end by 7 bases; junction bases not matched to a gene: 5. This CDR3 comprises 16 residues. From germline, CDR1 is LGHNT and CDR2 FRNRAP. The CDR3 DNA follows: TGTGCTAGTGGTTTGGTCGGGACTAGCGGGAGATGGGAGCAGTACTTC. This codes for CASGLVGTSGRWEQYF.

V gene TRBV5-1 combines with J gene TRBJ1-4, with D maybe TRBD1 (5 bases). The V end lost 2 bases, the J end lost 6 bases, and 11 bases lay between the germline ends. The CDR3 contains 14 residues. From germline, CDR1 is SGHRS and CDR2 YFSETQ. The CDR3 DNA sequence: TGCGCCAGCAGCTTTGGGGGGGAAGATGAAAAACTGTTTTTT. This sequence encodes CASSFGGEDEKLFF.

The chain couples TRBV11-3 to TRBJ2-1, with 10 bases lining up with TRBD1. The CDR3 extends over 12 amino acids. V dropped 5 bases and J dropped 12; count of bases not matched to a gene: 4. Germline CDR1 is SGHNT and CDR2 is YENEEA. CDR3 nucleotide sequence: TGTGCCAGCAGCAGGACAGGGGGAAGGCAGTTCTTC. Its translation: CASSRTGGRQFF.

This chain links TRBV4-1 with TRBJ2-5; no clear D gene. This CDR3 has 15 residues. Germline V gene lookup returns CDR1 MGHRA and CDR2 YSYEKL. The V and J ends lost 1 base and 6 bases respectively, with 15 bases between them. CDR3 coding DNA: TGCGCCAGCAGCCAAGTCCTGGCGGACGGGCAGACCCAGTACTTC. It translates to CASSQVLADGQTQYF.

The genes are TRBV7-9 and TRBJ2-5; D is unclear. V was clipped by 5 bases and J by 1 base, with 11 bases between them. Per the germline V gene, CDR1 is SEHNR and CDR2 is FQNEAQ (reference sequence). CDR3 length: 14 residues. The CDR3 bases are TGTGCCAGCAGCCTCCCTCTCGGCCAAGAGACCCAGTACTTC. Its protein product is CASSLPLGQETQYF.

V is TRBV28 and J is TRBJ1-2; D is possibly TRBD1 (6 bases). The length of the CDR3 is 16 residues. The germline V and J ends were trimmed by 5 bases and 6 bases, with 22 bases remaining between them. Germline values: CDR1 MDHEN, CDR2 SYDVKM. The CDR3: CASSPDLRGEANGYTF. CDR3 bases: TGTGCCAGCAGTCCAGACCTCAGGGGAGAGGCAAATGGCTACACCTTC.

CDR3 bases: TGTGCCAGCAGCTTAGCGAGTGGATTAGCCACAGATACGCAGTATTTT. Protein: CASSLASGLATDTQYF. J is TRBJ2-3 and V is TRBV7-2; D uncertain. CDR3 size: 16 residues. CDR1 SGHTA and CDR2 FQGNSA come from the germline V gene. Trimming stripped 0 bases from V and 2 bases from J, with 12 bases between. Full variable domain (rest looked up from reference TRBV7-2 and TRBJ2-3): GAGVSQSPSNKVTEKGKDVELRCDPISGHTALYWYRQSLGQGLEFLIYFQGNSAPDKSGLPSDRFSAERTGGSVSTLTIQRTQQEDSAVYLCASSLASGLATDTQYFGPGTRLTVL.